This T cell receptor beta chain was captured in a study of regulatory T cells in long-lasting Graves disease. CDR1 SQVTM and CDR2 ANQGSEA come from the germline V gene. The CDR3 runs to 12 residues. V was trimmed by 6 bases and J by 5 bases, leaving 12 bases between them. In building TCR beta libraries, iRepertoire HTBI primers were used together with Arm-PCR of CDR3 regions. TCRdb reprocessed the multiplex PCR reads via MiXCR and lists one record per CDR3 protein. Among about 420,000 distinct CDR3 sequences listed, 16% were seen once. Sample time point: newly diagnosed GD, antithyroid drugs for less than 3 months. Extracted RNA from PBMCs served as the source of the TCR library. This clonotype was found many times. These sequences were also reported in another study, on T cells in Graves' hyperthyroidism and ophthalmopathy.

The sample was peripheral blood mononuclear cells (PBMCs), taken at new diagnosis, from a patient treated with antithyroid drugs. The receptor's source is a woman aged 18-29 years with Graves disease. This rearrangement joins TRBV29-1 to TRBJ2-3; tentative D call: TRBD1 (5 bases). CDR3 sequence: CSVWQGVDTQYF. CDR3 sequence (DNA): TGCAGCGTGTGGCAGGGTGTAGATACGCAGTATTTT.